The rows below give T cell receptor beta chains drawn from one sample of a study of T cell clonotyping in hematopoietic cell transplantation. Sequencing used immunoSEQ multiplex PCR; TCRdb keeps in-frame clones, though not all of them. The sample contains tens of thousands of clones, around 95% of which appear only once. The specimen sequenced was peripheral blood mononuclear cells. The source is a young man in good health. Some clones in this sample may be carry-over from other donors' samples. The CDR3 runs from the conserved cysteine through the conserved F or W. The D gene is left open where the match is weak. The size entry is marked missing in some rows and otherwise reads once, few, many or a size class.

clone_size d_call j_call v_call cdr3_aa cdr3_nt
few . TRBJ2-6 TRBV4-2 CASSQGLTSGANVLTF TGTGCCAGCAGCCAAGGGCTTACCTCTGGGGCCAACGTCCTGACTTTC
. . TRBJ2-3 TRBV4-2 CASSQGGTITDTQYF TGTGCCAGCAGCCAAGGAGGCACAATCACAGATACGCAGTATTTT
. . TRBJ2-7 TRBV11-3 CASSLEGGSYEQYF TGTGCCAGCAGCTTAGAAGGAGGCTCCTACGAGCAGTACTTC
. . TRBJ2-5 TRBV25-1 CASSEPRGLFQETQYF TGTGCCAGCAGTGAACCAAGAGGACTCTTTCAAGAGACCCAGTACTTC
. . TRBJ1-1 TRBV28 CASSFRGVAFF TGTGCCAGCAGTTTTAGGGGAGTGGCTTTCTTT
. TRBD1 TRBJ1-1 TRBV13 CASSLGQGAEAFF TGTGCCAGCAGCCTGGGACAGGGGGCTGAAGCTTTCTTT
. . TRBJ1-2 TRBV27 CASSFRENYGYTF TGTGCCAGCAGTTTCAGGGAAAACTATGGCTACACCTTC
once . TRBJ2-7 TRBV7-2 CASSHDRLKYEQYF TGTGCCAGCAGCCACGACAGGCTAAAATACGAGCAGTACTTC
. TRBD1 TRBJ2-7 TRBV5-1 CASSLAGQASYEQYF TGCGCCAGCAGCTTGGCGGGACAGGCATCCTACGAGCAGTACTTC
. TRBD1 TRBJ1-2 TRBV10-2 CAAQTGRDYLYGYTF TGCGCCGCACAGACAGGGCGGGACTATCTATATGGCTACACCTTC
. . TRBJ2-7 TRBV6-5 CASRSGSYEQYF TGTGCCAGCAGGTCAGGGTCCTACGAGCAGTACTTC
. . TRBJ2-7 TRBV6-5 CASRRGRTTYEQYF TGTGCCAGCAGGAGGGGACGTACTACCTACGAGCAGTACTTC
. . TRBJ1-1 TRBV4-3 CASSHYIPGTEAFF TGCGCCAGCAGCCACTACATACCGGGCACTGAAGCTTTCTTT
. TRBD1 TRBJ1-2 TRBV25-1 CASSARQGIAIGGYTF TGTGCCAGCAGTGCCCGACAGGGAATAGCTATTGGGGGCTACACCTTC
. . TRBJ1-5 TRBV18 CASSRDGKQPQHF TGTGCCAGCTCACGAGATGGAAAACAGCCCCAGCATTTT
. . TRBJ2-3 TRBV5-1 CTSRDRTKGILRENF TGCACCAGCAGAGACCGTACAAAAGGTATCTTACGTGAAAACTTT
. . TRBJ2-1 TRBV2 CASSGSPMENEQFF TGTGCCAGCTCAGGGAGTCCTATGGAGAATGAGCAGTTCTTC
. . TRBJ1-2 TRBV13 CASLPDDKSYIHGYTF TGTGCCAGCCTACCCGATGACAAGTCGTATATTCATGGCTACACCTTC
few TRBD1 TRBJ1-3 TRBV10-1 CASNPSDRVSGNTIYF TGCGCCAGCAACCCTAGCGACAGGGTCTCTGGAAACACCATATATTTT
. . TRBJ1-1 TRBV6-5 CASSYSPSNTEAFF TGTGCCAGCAGTTACTCACCGTCGAACACTGAAGCTTTCTTT
once . TRBJ2-1 TRBV19 CASSGKRVGEQFF TGTGCCAGTAGTGGAAAAAGGGTGGGCGAGCAGTTCTTC
. . TRBJ2-1 TRBV29-1 CSVRPPDNEQFF TGCAGCGTACGGCCCCCCGATAATGAGCAGTTCTTC
. TRBD2 TRBJ2-7 TRBV11-2 CASSSSSGSSYEQYF TGTGCCAGCAGCTCAAGTAGCGGGAGCTCCTACGAGCAGTACTTC
once TRBD1 TRBJ1-2 TRBV5-1 CASSADRGPGYTF TGCGCCAGCAGCGCGGACAGGGGGCCTGGCTACACCTTC
. . TRBJ1-1 TRBV19 CASRLPMNTEAFF TGTGCCAGTAGGTTGCCTATGAACACTGAAGCTTTCTTT
. . TRBJ2-5 TRBV7-8 CASSETSGLKETQYF TGTGCCAGCAGCGAGACCAGTGGCCTCAAAGAGACCCAGTACTTC
. TRBD1 TRBJ1-5 TRBV10-2 CASAPGQGVQPQHF TGCGCCAGTGCCCCGGGACAGGGGGTTCAGCCCCAGCATTTT